Given below is one TCR beta chain in context. As yet, its antigen is unknown. The entry originates in a study of cytomegalovirus exposure and HLA in healthy donors. Study findings and constraints: The authors confirmed in vitro that three CMV-associated chains were specific for CMV antigens. It was shown in a later analysis that HLA-associated TCR beta chains were more clonally expanded than other, equally common chains. The study had only CMV serostatus as immune exposure information.

Germline CDR1 and CDR2: MDHEN and SYDVKM. This CDR3 region has 16 residues. Trimming stripped 4 bases from V and 1 base from J, with 16 bases between. Primers for the PCR totalled 60 Vbeta and 13 Jbeta. Here immunoSEQ multiplex PCR was the method, and the copy in TCRdb shows in-frame clones only, minus some. The sample includes over 150,000 clones, roughly 80% of them seen just once. The clonotype originates from a woman aged 25-40 years in good health and CMV-seropositive. Sequencing was done on a sample of PBMCs. The rearrangement uses TRBV28 and TRBJ1-1; TRBD1 might be the D (5 bases). The CDR3 sequence: CASSYDSVSKNTEAFF. CDR3 DNA: TGTGCCAGCAGTTATGACAGTGTATCGAAGAACACTGAAGCTTTCTTT.